Given below is one T cell receptor beta chain in context. The data were produced by immunoSEQ multiplex PCR, yet TCRdb's version contains in-frame clones alone and is incomplete. Of more than 95,000 clones listed, 80% to 90% are singletons. These data are taken from a study of blood T cell repertoires in COVID-19. For the study at large: Samples taken during acute and convalescent COVID-19 were collected in the United States, Italy and Spain.

CDR1 MNHEY and CDR2 SVGAGI come from the germline V gene. V was trimmed by 0 bases and J by 4 bases, leaving 15 bases between them. This CDR3 spans 16 amino acids. The sample consisted of peripheral blood. The rearrangement uses TRBV6-5 and TRBJ1-2; D may be TRBD1 (5 bases). This TCR came from a human donor in a cohort sampled during active COVID-19. The CDR3 spells CASSYSGGGVGYGYTF. DNA for the CDR3: TGTGCCAGCAGTTACTCCGGGGGGGGAGTCGGCTATGGCTACACCTTC.